Listed below are T cell receptor beta chains from one sample, sequenced in a study of control samples from healthy donors and cancer patients. Measured with immunoSEQ multiplex PCR; TCRdb has only the in-frame clones, and not every one. The table has some 140,000 clones, approximately 91% seen once. What was sequenced was blood. The receptors originated from a woman aged 30 to 39 in good health. The CDR3 runs from the conserved cysteine through the conserved F or W. A D gene is named only where the DNA matches it firmly. A row's size may be missing; if present it is once, few, many or a size class.

- | - | TRBJ1-3 | TRBV5-1 | TGCGCCAGCAGCTCGGCGGAGGGAAGCATCTCTGGAAACACCATATATTTT | CASSSAEGSISGNTIYF
- | - | TRBJ2-7 | TRBV12-3/TRBV12-4 | TGTGCCAGCAGTAAGACAGGCAGCGAGCAGTACTTC | CASSKTGSEQYF
- | - | TRBJ1-5 | TRBV19 | TGTGCCAGTAGTATTGAGGGGATGAGGGTATTGCAGCCCCAGCATTTT | CASSIEGMRVLQPQHF
few | - | TRBJ2-5 | TRBV7-8 | TGTGCCAGCAGCTTAGGATCTCAGCGGAGGGGGGAGACCCAGTACTTC | CASSLGSQRRGETQYF
once | - | TRBJ1-6 | TRBV6-4 | TGTGCCAGCAGTGACAGTCCCCTCCCTAATTCACCCCTCCACTTT | CASSDSPLPNSPLHF
- | TRBD1 | TRBJ1-5 | TRBV5-6 | TGTGCCAGCAGCTTTCAGGGGGTGAATCAGCCCCAGCATTTT | CASSFQGVNQPQHF
- | - | TRBJ2-1 | TRBV5-5 | TGTGCCAGCAGCTCCGGACGGGTAGGAGGCGGGGCCAATGAGGGGCAGTTCTTC | CASSSGRVGGGANEGQFF
- | - | TRBJ1-5 | TRBV5-6 | TGTGCCAGCAGCTTGGCCGGGGGTAATCAGCCCCAGCATTTT | CASSLAGGNQPQHF
- | - | TRBJ2-3 | TRBV6-5 | TGTGCCAGCAGTTACTCGAGGCGCAGCGGAACAGATACGCAGTATTTT | CASSYSRRSGTDTQYF
- | TRBD1 | TRBJ2-7 | TRBV9 | TGTGCCAGCAGCGTAGCGGCAGGGGGCTCGTACGAGCAGTACTTC | CASSVAAGGSYEQYF
- | TRBD2 | TRBJ2-3 | TRBV6-5 | TGTGCCAGCACTCAAAGCGGGAGTTGGGGAGATACGCAGTATTTT | CASTQSGSWGDTQYF
- | - | TRBJ2-2 | TRBV7-7 | TGTGCCAGCAGCTTAGACGGGATCGCAAGCGGGGAGCTGTTTTTT | CASSLDGIASGELFF
- | TRBD2 | TRBJ2-1 | TRBV5-6 | TGTGCCAGCAGCTTAAGCGGGGCCCGCTCCTACAATGAGCAGTTCTTC | CASSLSGARSYNEQFF
- | TRBD1 | TRBJ1-4 | TRBV5-6 | TGTGCCAGCAGCGATACGGGACAGGGGGGTGAAAAACTGTTTTTT | CASSDTGQGGEKLFF
- | TRBD2 | TRBJ2-7 | TRBV7-2 | TGTGCCAGCAGCCTAGCGGGAGGGTTCAGAAACGAGCAGTACTTC | CASSLAGGFRNEQYF
- | - | TRBJ1-3 | TRBV7-2 | TGTGCCAGCAGCTTCGCTGCGACTGGAAACACCATATATTTT | CASSFAATGNTIYF
- | - | TRBJ1-5 | TRBV24-1 | TGTGCCACCAGTGATCCGCGGGGGCCCCAGCATTTT | CATSDPRGPQHF
- | - | TRBJ1-1 | TRBV20-1 | TGCAGTGCTAGAACTTGGACTGAAGCTTTCTTT | CSARTWTEAFF
few | - | TRBJ2-1 | TRBV5-5 | TGTGCCAGCAGCTCCGAACTTCGGCACATTGAGCAGTTCTTC | CASSSELRHIEQFF
- | TRBD2 | TRBJ2-1 | TRBV19 | TGTGCCAGTACCCCCGGACTAGCGGGCGCAAATGAGCAGTTCTTC | CASTPGLAGANEQFF
- | TRBD2 | TRBJ2-2 | TRBV19 | TGTGCCAGTAGCCGGGGGGAGGTGAACACCGGGGAGCTGTTTTTT | CASSRGEVNTGELFF
- | TRBD2 | TRBJ2-7 | TRBV6-2/TRBV6-3 | TGTGCCAGCAGCCCGGGACTAGCGGGAAGTGGGTCCTACGAGCAGTACTTC | CASSPGLAGSGSYEQYF
- | - | TRBJ2-7 | TRBV6-5 | TGTGCCAGCAGTAGTGGAGGGACACATTCCTACGAGCAGTACTTC | CASSSGGTHSYEQYF
few | - | TRBJ2-5 | TRBV3-1/TRBV3-2 | TGTGCCAGCAGCCAAAGGGGGACACGCGAGACCCAGTACTTC | CASSQRGTRETQYF
once | - | TRBJ2-7 | TRBV6-5 | TGTGCCAGCAGCGCCGAAGGAGGGCCGGCCTACGAGCAGTACTTC | CASSAEGGPAYEQYF
- | - | TRBJ2-7 | TRBV28 | TGTGCCAGCAAGGCGGGAACCAACTCCTACGAGCAGTACTTC | CASKAGTNSYEQYF
- | TRBD1 | TRBJ2-3 | TRBV5-1 | TGCGCCAGCACCCGGACAGGGGTGGAAGATACGCAGTATTTT | CASTRTGVEDTQYF
- | TRBD1 | TRBJ1-2 | TRBV24-1 | TGTGCCACCAGGGAGGGGGCGAGCGGGGGCTACACCTTC | CATREGASGGYTF
once | - | TRBJ2-1 | TRBV6-6 | TGTGCCAGCAGTTATTTTGGGGAATACAATGAGCAGTTCTTC | CASSYFGEYNEQFF
once | TRBD2 | TRBJ2-1 | TRBV9 | TGTGCCAGCAGCGTAGGTGGGCCGGGAGGGGGTAATGAGCAGTTCTTC | CASSVGGPGGGNEQFF
once | TRBD2 | TRBJ2-5 | TRBV5-1 | TGCGCCAGCAGTCATAGATCGACTAGCGGAGGAGAGACCCAGTACTTC | CASSHRSTSGGETQYF
- | - | TRBJ1-2 | TRBV15 | TGTGCCACCAGGCCCTCCGGGACGGCTAACTATGGCTACACCTTC | CATRPSGTANYGYTF
once | - | TRBJ1-1 | TRBV6-1 | TGTGCCAGCAGTGAATCCATTCTGGCAGACACTGAAGCTTTCTTT | CASSESILADTEAFF
- | - | TRBJ2-1 | TRBV6-5 | TGTGCCAGCAGAGGGACCGGGGCACCAAGGGCTGAGCAGTTCTTC | CASRGTGAPRAEQFF
once | - | TRBJ1-1 | TRBV5-6 | TGTGCCAGCAGCTTGGGGGAGAACACTGAAGCTTTCTTT | CASSLGENTEAFF
- | - | TRBJ1-4 | TRBV3-1/TRBV3-2 | TGTGCCAGCAGCCAAACTAATGAAAAACTGTTTTTT | CASSQTNEKLFF
- | TRBD1 | TRBJ1-5 | TRBV2 | TGTGCCAGCAGTGTCGACAGGGTGGGTCAGCCCCAGCATTTT | CASSVDRVGQPQHF
- | TRBD1 | TRBJ1-1 | TRBV19 | TGTGCCAGTAGTTCCTGGGACAGGGTCGCCACTGAAGCTTTCTTT | CASSSWDRVATEAFF
- | - | TRBJ1-1 | TRBV2 | TGTGCCAGCACACCGTCGGCGGTCACTGAAGCTTTCTTT | CASTPSAVTEAFF
- | - | TRBJ2-3 | TRBV5-4 | TGTGCCAGCAGCTACGGACAGCCGAGCACAGATACGCAGTATTTT | CASSYGQPSTDTQYF
- | TRBD2 | TRBJ2-7 | TRBV7-9 | TGTGCCAGCAGCTCTTTGCTAGCGGCGGCCTACGAGCAGTACTTC | CASSSLLAAAYEQYF
- | - | TRBJ1-2 | TRBV29-1 | TGCAGCGGCGGGACCGGGCCGACTGGCTACACCTTC | CSGGTGPTGYTF
- | - | TRBJ2-1 | TRBV5-1 | TGCGCCAGCACCATTCGCGCCGGAGAGGAGCAGTTCTTC | CASTIRAGEEQFF
- | TRBD1 | TRBJ2-1 | TRBV25-1 | TGTGCCAGCAGTTCCTCTGGGCAGGGGGCATCTGAGCAGTTCTTC | CASSSSGQGASEQFF
- | TRBD1 | TRBJ1-6 | TRBV2 | TGTGCCAGCAGTGGACAGGGGGACTCTTCACCCCTCCACTTT | CASSGQGDSSPLHF
- | - | TRBJ1-4 | TRBV5-5 | TGTGCCAGTTCCATAGGATATGCGGGGGAAAAACTGTTTTTT | CASSIGYAGEKLFF
- | TRBD1 | TRBJ2-7 | TRBV28 | TGTGCCAGCAGTTTTCTGGACAGGGCTTCCTACGAGCAGTACTTC | CASSFLDRASYEQYF
- | - | TRBJ1-2 | TRBV7-3 | TGTGCCAGCAGCTTAAGTCCCCGGACGGACTATGGCTACACCTTC | CASSLSPRTDYGYTF
- | TRBD1 | TRBJ1-4 | TRBV4-2 | TGTGCCAGCAGCCAGGGGTTCACAGGGGGCGCTTCTAATGAAAAACTGTTTTTT | CASSQGFTGGASNEKLFF
- | TRBD2 | TRBJ2-3 | TRBV4-1 | TGCGCCAGCAGCCAAGAGCCCGGGAGGGGGGATACGCAGTATTTT | CASSQEPGRGDTQYF
- | - | TRBJ1-1 | TRBV18 | TGTGCCAGCTCACCATATAACAGCCTCCCGAACACTGAAGCTTTCTTT | CASSPYNSLPNTEAFF
- | - | TRBJ1-5 | TRBV25-1 | TGTGCCAGCAGTGAATTTCAGGCCAATCAGCCCCAGCATTTT | CASSEFQANQPQHF
- | - | TRBJ1-5 | TRBV11-2 | TGTGCCAGCAGCTTATCTGGCGATCAGCCCCAGCATTTT | CASSLSGDQPQHF
- | - | TRBJ1-3 | TRBV5-1 | TGCGCCAGCAGCTTGGAGGGGACGGACGGAAACACCATATATTTT | CASSLEGTDGNTIYF
- | - | TRBJ2-2 | TRBV20-1 | TGCAGTGCTAGTGCAAACACCGGGGAGCTGTTTTTT | CSASANTGELFF
- | TRBD2 | TRBJ2-5 | TRBV9 | TGTGCCAGCAGCGTAGGGGCAGCGGGAGTGTTGGAGACCCAGTACTTC | CASSVGAAGVLETQYF
- | - | TRBJ1-4 | TRBV19 | TGTGCCAGTAGTATCCAACAGGGACGGGGTGAAAAACTGTTTTTT | CASSIQQGRGEKLFF